These 26 T cell receptor beta chains came from one sample sequenced in a study of shared clonotypes between healthy human individuals. The table came from immunoSEQ multiplex PCR; TCRdb's copy has only in-frame clones and leaves some out. The table includes 450,000 to 500,000 clones, almost 80% detected once. The specimen sequenced was PBMCs. The receptors shown here come from a woman in her 40s in good health. Some clones in this sample may be carry-over from other donors' samples.

V and J are TRBV6-1 and TRBJ1-6, with no clear D. V was cut by 7 bases and J by 7 bases, with 8 bases left in between. Germline CDR1 MNHNS, CDR2 SASEGT. This CDR3 spans 12 amino acids. The CDR3 nucleotides read TGTGCCAGCAAGGAGGGCAATTCACCCCTCCACTTT. It is translated as CASKEGNSPLHF.

This clone appeared a few times. The rearrangement links TRBV6-6 to TRBJ2-1, with 10 bases lining up with TRBD2. Germline V gives CDR1 MNHNY, CDR2 SVGAGI (reference sequence). V was clipped by 6 bases and J by 6 bases; unmatched bases: 5. CDR3 length: 14 residues. DNA for the CDR3: TGTGCCAGCAGGGAGCGGGAGGGCCCCAATGAGCAGTTCTTC. Translating it yields CASREREGPNEQFF.

The chain joins TRBV18 to TRBJ2-5; tentatively, D is TRBD1 (6 bases). Trimming left V 6 bases short and J 4 bases short, with 15 bases between. This CDR3 is 14 amino acids long. Germline lookup yields CDR1 KGHSH and CDR2 LQKENI. Here the CDR3 DNA reads TGTGCCAGCTCCAACAGGGAAAGGGGAGAGACCCAGTACTTC. Protein product: CASSNRERGETQYF.

The chain couples TRBV2 to TRBJ2-7; TRBD1 matches at 7 bases. J lost 0 bases, V lost 8 bases, and 4 bases had no gene match. Per the germline V gene, CDR1 is SNHLY and CDR2 is FYNNEI. CDR3 length: 13 residues. The CDR3, as DNA: TGTGCCAGCCGGGACAGTTCCTCCTACGAGCAGTACTTC. It yields the protein CASRDSSSYEQYF.

J is TRBJ2-1 and V is TRBV28, with D perhaps matching TRBD1 (6 bases). The germline CDR1 and CDR2 sequences are MDHEN and SYDVKM. CDR3 length: 15 amino acids. Trimming took 5 bases from V and 10 from J, leaving 21 bases between them. The CDR3 bases are TGTGCCAGCAGTCCAGCGGACAGTGCACTGGGGGAGCAGTTCTTC. It encodes CASSPADSALGEQFF.

The chain has TRBV7-9 and TRBJ1-3; the match to TRBD1 covers 9 bases. CDR1 and CDR2 (germline): SEHNR, FQNEAQ (reference sequence). Trimming removed 5 bases from V and 4 bases from J; junction bases left unmatched: 12. CDR3 length: 17 residues. For the CDR3, the DNA is TGTGCCAGCAGCAACCCTCTGACCGGGACAGGGGGAAACACCATATATTTT. This gives the protein CASSNPLTGTGGNTIYF.

This clone was counted many times. This chain joins TRBV5-1 and TRBJ2-5; TRBD1 matches at 8 bases. The ends lost 3 bases at V and 3 bases at J; junction bases unmatched: 10. Germline CDR1 is SGHRS and CDR2 is YFSETQ. The CDR3 spans 16 residues. In DNA, the CDR3 is TGCGCCAGCAGCTACAATCCCGGGACAGGAGAAGAGACCCAGTACTTC. Translated: CASSYNPGTGEETQYF.

In the case of this clone: A far larger clone is just one base off, so this is likely a read error. The chain recombines TRBV28 with TRBJ2-7; possible D gene TRBD2, 6 bases. Trimming removed 1 base at V and 5 bases at J, with 30 bases between. This CDR3 comprises 20 residues. Germline assignment: CDR1 MDHEN and CDR2 SYDVKM. In DNA form, the CDR3 reads TGTGCCAGCAGTTTATTTCGGGGGTCTAATTTCGAATTGGAGAGCCACGAGCAGTACTTC. Translation: CASSLFRGSNFELESHEQYF.

This chain links TRBV28 with TRBJ2-4; a possible D gene is TRBD1 (6 bases). The V end lost 6 bases, the J end lost 0 bases, and 15 bases lay between the germline ends. CDR1 and CDR2 (germline): MDHEN, SYDVKM. There are 16 residues in the CDR3. For the CDR3, the DNA is TGTGCCAGCAGCCACAGGGCCGTACTAGCCAAAAACATTCAGTACTTC. Translated: CASSHRAVLAKNIQYF.

This clone was recorded once. This chain links TRBV9 with TRBJ2-2; 9 nucleotides match TRBD1. Germline V lookup: CDR1 SGDLS, CDR2 YYNGEE. This CDR3 is built from 16 residues. V was pared by 6 bases and J by 8 bases, with 14 bases of the junction left unmatched. The CDR3 here is CASTLGTGSTSGELFF. DNA of the CDR3: TGTGCCAGCACCCTTGGGACAGGGTCCACAAGTGGGGAGCTGTTTTTT.

This clone was observed at least ten times. This chain uses TRBV6-5 with TRBJ2-7, with D possibly TRBD2 on 5 matching bases. Trimming cost V 6 bases and J 0 bases, with 12 bases left between them. Germline values: CDR1 MNHEY, CDR2 SVGAGI. This CDR3 has 14 amino acids. The CDR3 loop reads CASSQRYSSYEQYF. Here the CDR3 DNA reads TGTGCCAGCAGCCAGCGGTATTCCTCCTACGAGCAGTACTTC.

This rearrangement joins TRBV7-2 to TRBJ2-3, with D possibly being TRBD1 (6 bases). Germline V gene data show CDR1 as SGHTA and CDR2 as FQGNSA. Trimming removed 5 bases at V and 1 base at J, with 13 bases between. The CDR3 consists of 15 residues. This CDR3 reads CASSRRTARTDTQYF. DNA of the CDR3: TGTGCCAGCAGCCGGAGGACAGCACGCACAGATACGCAGTATTTT. Combining the CDR3 with reference TRBV7-2 and TRBJ2-3 gives the whole variable domain GAGVSQSPSNKVTEKGKDVELRCDPISGHTALYWYRQSLGQGLEFLIYFQGNSAPDKSGLPSDRFSAERTGGSVSTLTIQRTQQEDSAVYLCASSRRTARTDTQYFGPGTRLTVL.

This clone was detected once. The chain employs TRBV5-8 and TRBJ2-1, with 7 nucleotides matching TRBD2. CDR3 length: 14 residues. The junction had 2 bases not matched to a gene; V was cut back by 2 bases and J by 3 bases. Germline V CDR1 and CDR2: SGHTS, YDEGEE. CDR3 protein: CASSFREDYNEQFF. In DNA form, the CDR3 reads TGTGCCAGCAGCTTCCGGGAGGACTACAATGAGCAGTTCTTC.

This sequence joins TRBV29-1 and TRBJ2-1; TRBD2 matches 8 bases. The J segment lost 7 bases and the V segment lost 4 bases, leaving 6 bases of the junction unmatched. Looked up from germline, CDR1 is SQVTM and CDR2 is ANQGSEA. CDR3 length equals 13 residues. The CDR3 region is CSVGLTGGNEQFF. CDR3 DNA sequence: TGCAGCGTTGGTCTTACGGGGGGGAATGAGCAGTTCTTC.

The chain links TRBV5-1 to TRBJ1-2; 9 bases fit TRBD1. CDR1 is SGHRS, CDR2 YFSETQ, per germline. This CDR3 comprises 16 residues. The V segment lost 5 bases and the J segment 4 bases; nucleotides outside the gene matches: 12. For the CDR3, the DNA is TGCGCCAGCAGGGTCCCGGGACAGGGATCCGCCTATGGCTACACCTTC. This encodes CASRVPGQGSAYGYTF.

The chain uses TRBV6-6 and TRBJ2-3; possibly TRBD2 for D (6 bases). Germline values: CDR1 MNHNY, CDR2 SVGAGI (reference sequence). V gave up 6 bases and J gave up 0 bases, with 13 bases separating them. There are 15 residues in the CDR3. CDR3 region: CASSYWTTSTDTQYF. CDR3 nucleotide sequence: TGTGCCAGCAGCTATTGGACTACCAGCACAGATACGCAGTATTTT.

V usage is TRBV2 and J usage is TRBJ2-1; D is ambiguous. The V and J ends lost 2 bases and 2 bases respectively, with 10 bases between them. Germline V lookup: CDR1 SNHLY, CDR2 FYNNEI. This CDR3 comprises 15 residues. In DNA form, the CDR3 reads TGTGCCAGCAGTGAACGGCTTCCGGCCTACAATGAGCAGTTCTTC. This encodes CASSERLPAYNEQFF.

The CDR3 region is CASSIGQGDTEAFF. DNA for the CDR3: TGCGCCAGCAGCATCGGACAGGGGGACACTGAAGCTTTCTTT. The genes are TRBV4-1 and TRBJ1-1, with 10 bases that match TRBD1. CDR1 and CDR2 from the germline V gene are MGHRA and YSYEKL. V lost 5 bases and J lost 3; bases outside the gene matches: 3. The CDR3 is made up of 14 amino acids.

J is TRBJ1-6 and V is TRBV11-2; D unclear. CDR1 and CDR2 (germline): SGHAT, FQNNGV. This CDR3 has 16 residues. Trimming took 5 bases from V and 0 from J, leaving 11 bases between them. The CDR3 DNA is TGTGCCAGCAGCCCGACTCCGAGCTCCTATAATTCACCCCTCCACTTT. This translates into CASSPTPSSYNSPLHF.

V gene TRBV5-5 combines with J gene TRBJ2-1, with TRBD2 matching 9 bases. The germline CDR1 and CDR2 sequences are SGHKS and YYEKEE (reference sequence). The CDR3 contains 16 residues. V was clipped by 3 bases and J by 2 bases; unmatched bases: 6. CDR3: CASSSLSGRAYNEQFF. As DNA, the CDR3 is TGTGCCAGCAGCTCGCTTAGCGGGAGAGCCTACAATGAGCAGTTCTTC.

This sequence joins TRBV18 and TRBJ2-7, with 8 bases fitting TRBD1. The V segment lost 3 bases and the J segment 3 bases; nucleotides outside the gene matches: 7. CDR1 KGHSH and CDR2 LQKENI come from the germline V gene. This CDR3 region has 15 residues. The CDR3 nucleotides are TGTGCCAGCTCACCTGAGACAGGGGATTTCTACGAGCAGTACTTC. Protein sequence: CASSPETGDFYEQYF.

This rearrangement joins TRBV28 to TRBJ1-3; D not resolved. Trimming left V 7 bases short and J 3 bases short, with 13 bases between. This CDR3 comprises 14 residues. The germline V gene has CDR1 MDHEN and CDR2 SYDVKM. This chain's CDR3 is CASTPDFGGNTIYF. The DNA of the CDR3 is TGTGCCAGCACCCCGGATTTTGGTGGAAACACCATATATTTT.

The chain carries TRBV19 and TRBJ2-7; D is unclear. Trimming took 4 bases from V and 3 from J, leaving 7 bases between them. Germline loops: CDR1 LNHDA, CDR2 SQIVND (reference sequence). CDR3 length equals 12 residues. The CDR3 spells CASSSRSYEQYF. CDR3 DNA: TGTGCCAGTAGTAGCAGGAGCTACGAGCAGTACTTC. The variable domain in full, with the rest retrieved from reference TRBV19 and TRBJ2-7, is DGGITQSPKYLFRKEGQNVTLSCEQNLNHDAMYWYRQDPGQGLRLIYYSQIVNDFQKGDIAEGYSVSREKKESFPLTVTSAQKNPTAFYLCASSSRSYEQYFGPGTRLTVT.

The chain combines TRBV30 with TRBJ2-1, with 10 nucleotides matching TRBD2. CDR1 and CDR2 from the germline V gene are GTSNPN and SVGIG (reference sequence). The CDR3 sequence is 14 residues long. The J segment lost 12 bases and the V segment lost 0 bases, leaving 8 bases of the junction unmatched. CDR3 loop: CAWSVVSWTSGQFF. CDR3 coding DNA: TGTGCCTGGAGTGTGGTGAGTTGGACTAGCGGGCAGTTCTTC.

This clone turned up a few times. The CDR3 coding sequence is TGTGCCACCAGCAGAGATCAGTCGGAGTTCCCCTACGAGCAGTACTTC. Encoded protein: CATSRDQSEFPYEQYF. The chain is built from TRBV15 and TRBJ2-7; D call uncertain. Germline V CDR1 and CDR2: LNHNV, YYDKDF (reference sequence). The CDR3 contains 16 residues. V shed 0 bases and J shed 2 bases, with 14 bases lying between them.

A remark on this clone: A much larger clone lies a single base off, so this may be a read error. This rearrangement joins TRBV19 to TRBJ1-1, with D maybe TRBD1 (5 bases). The CDR3 length is 11 residues. Trimming shortened V by 10 bases and J by 1 base, and 7 bases separated the two germline ends. Per germline, CDR1 LNHDA and CDR2 SQIVND (reference sequence). CDR3 residues: CATTENTEAFF. Here the CDR3 DNA reads TGTGCCACGACAGAGAACACTGAAGCTTTCTTT.